This TCR beta chain was documented in a study of shared clonotypes between healthy human individuals (dated by TCRdb to 2020 to 2021). About the study as a whole: The cohort comprised a couple of women and three men aged 18 to 49 years. The study deeply sequenced blood TCR repertoires of about 5 healthy adults to estimate repertoire size and the extent of clonotype sharing between individuals. Between about 0.94 and 8.9 billion PBMCs per donor were obtained by leukapheresis. Per donor, three plates each were used for CD4 naive and CD4 memory, two for CD8 naive, and one for CD8 memory. To increase sequencing depth and limit assay-specific biases, different laboratories used diverse techniques to prepare libraries and sequence TCR repertoires.

CDR1 LNHDA and CDR2 SQIVND were looked up in the germline V gene (reference sequence). V and J are truncated by 5 bases and 5 bases respectively, leaving an intervening sequence of 15 bases. The CDR3 contains 15 residues, cysteine and phenylalanine counted. Only the CDR3 region is kept as DNA, spanning 45 bases read in frame from base 1. TCR CDR3 regions were amplified from genomic DNA by multiplex PCR using the deep immunoSEQ assay. For each cell subset, the extracted genomic DNA was distributed evenly across all wells of several immunoSEQ 96-well plates, and each plate served as one replicate. For sorted subsets, 200 to 250 ng genomic DNA, equal to tens of thousands of T cell genomes, was loaded into each replicate PCR. The purified libraries were quantified using a Qubit 3.0 fluorometer, sized with a Bioanalyzer 2100, and then quantified again using the KAPA Library Quantification kit. Every immunoSEQ 96-well plate was sequenced on a dedicated single-read 150-cycle Illumina NextSeq 550 flow cell. The paper's processing steps were these. Because only junctional sequences without quality scores were contained in the immunoSEQ output, filtering matching that applied to full-length reads could not be performed. Sequences were annotated with PyIR, a Python wrapper for IgBLAST v1.9, and V/J genes and CDR3 were assigned using IMGT germline references. Any read was removed if the V/J assignment was weak (E-value above 1e-6), the CDR3 was missing, or the read contained stop codons, out-of-frame junctions, or ambiguous translated residues. V3J clonotypes were defined as sequences sharing the same inferred V gene, J gene, and CDR3 amino acid sequence. Percentage overlap between repertoires was computed as shared unique clonotypes divided by the size of the smaller repertoire. Richness of each repertoire was evaluated using RTK rarefaction, the Chao1 estimator, and Recon v2.1 estimates of unobserved clonotypes. Generation probabilities were computed with OLGA for all TCRbeta clonotypes obtained by the gDNA method from a few donors. TCRdb limited this immuneACCESS table to in-frame rearrangements with V and J called. A share of clones is missing; checked studies link under half to unresolved V genes, and the rest is unexplained. The DNA was the basis for D and trimming; V, J and clone size are from that table. This sample has 2.3 million or so clones in its table, and just over 90% of those were observed once. The ten top clones hold about 0.39% of the sample.

About this clone itself: The clone's antigen remains unknown. Base qualities are not recorded, but no much larger clone differs from it by a single base.

The research as a whole found: Compared with non-shared clonotypes, the clonotypes found in all four sorted-subset donors had higher generation probabilities. Incomplete sequencing was indicated by rarefaction of sorted-subset datasets, despite the large sequencing depth. When four donors were compared, the shared fraction of clonotypes was about 5.4% for naive CD4, approximately 3.3% for naive CD8, about 2.5% for memory CD4, and about 0.36% for memory CD8. The genetic and exposure-history diversity represented was limited by the small number of donors. Based on pairwise subsampling, the degree of clonotype sharing among donors was expected to be affected by sequencing depth. Only blood was sampled, and tissue TCR repertoires likely differ from those in blood. Naive subsets generally had larger estimated clonotype richness than memory subsets did.

The donors were healthy, HIV-negative adults who had no recently reported acute infections or vaccinations. Every donor was a Caucasian adult residing in Nashville, Tennessee, USA. CD4+ T cells were enriched by magnetic negative selection; naive cells were then positively selected on CD45RA, and the negative fraction formed the memory subset. After blood collection by leukapheresis, PBMCs were isolated using Ficoll-Histopaque density gradient centrifugation and then cryopreserved in the vapor phase of liquid nitrogen. Analytical flow cytometry was used to check the purity and quantity of every magnetically sorted T cell population. Each sorted fraction had its genomic DNA isolated and then quantified by UV absorbance on a Nanodrop 2000c.

The TCR originated in a man aged 18 to 35 in good health. Some clones in this sample may be carry-over from other donors' samples. The sample consisted of naive CD4+ T cells from PBMCs. Read against the paper, the sample's cell subset or site label means: CD45RA+ positively selected. This sequence uses TRBV19 and TRBJ2-2; no D gene call is confident. The CDR3 reads as follows: CASSDDPRVTGELFF. The sequence in DNA is TGTGCCAGTAGTGACGACCCCCGGGTAACCGGGGAGCTGTTTTTT.